The 28 T cell receptor beta chains below come from one sample, sequenced in a study of shared clonotypes between healthy human individuals. Sequencing used immunoSEQ multiplex PCR; TCRdb keeps in-frame clones, though not all of them. The sample shows 2 million to 2.5 million clones, 90% to 97% of them seen only once. Source material: naive CD4+ T cells sorted from blood. Subset: CD45RA+ positively selected. The source is a man aged 18 to 29 in good health.

This clone appeared once. The rearrangement links TRBV9 to TRBJ2-4; D may match TRBD1 or TRBD2 (7 bases each). Germline CDR1 is SGDLS and CDR2 is YYNGEE. The CDR3 sequence is 19 residues long. Deletions cut 0 bases from V and 0 bases from J, with 19 bases between. The CDR3: CASSVDAGGVDIAKNIQYF. CDR3 bases: TGTGCCAGCAGCGTAGACGCAGGGGGGGTGGATATAGCCAAAAACATTCAGTACTTC.

Points on this clone: Other DNA sequences in the same sample also yield this CDR3. V gene TRBV6-5 combines with J gene TRBJ2-5, with 10 positions matching TRBD1. The CDR3 runs 15 residues. The junction had 5 bases not matched to a gene; V was cut back by 2 bases and J by 5 bases. Looked up from germline, CDR1 is MNHEY and CDR2 is SVGAGI. As DNA, the CDR3 is TGTGCCAGCAGTTACCGGGACAGGGGCCGGGAGACCCAGTACTTC. Its protein product is CASSYRDRGRETQYF.

With respect to this clone: In the same sample, other DNA sequences code for this CDR3. The chain is built from TRBV5-1 and TRBJ1-3; D not resolved. CDR3 length equals 15 residues. Germline CDR1 is SGHRS and CDR2 is YFSETQ. V shed 2 bases and J shed 0 bases, with 9 bases lying between them. CDR3 residues: CASSLGGSSGNTIYF. CDR3 nucleotides: TGCGCCAGCAGCTTAGGCGGGAGCTCTGGAAACACCATATATTTT.

The chain is built from TRBV21-1 and TRBJ2-7; the D call TRBD2 from the table was never checked on the DNA. TRBV21-1 is termed a pseudogene. There are 15 residues in the CDR3. The CDR3 is CASSRLGRQWWEQYF. Here the CDR3 DNA reads TGTGCCAGCAGCAGACTAGGTCGCCAATGGTGGGAGCAGTACTTC.

The chain has TRBV2 and TRBJ1-2; 7 bases are a match to TRBD1. Germline CDR1 is SNHLY and CDR2 is FYNNEI. Losses at the gene ends were 7 bases for V and 0 bases for J; bases not matched to a gene: 5. CDR3 size: 14 residues. In nucleotides, the CDR3 is TGTGCCAGCAAGAGAGGACAGGCTAACTATGGCTACACCTTC. It encodes CASKRGQANYGYTF.

The genes are TRBV28 and TRBJ2-3; D remains ambiguous. CDR1 and CDR2 (germline): MDHEN, SYDVKM. The V end was cut by 2 bases, the J end by 8 bases, with 5 bases between. The CDR3 is made up of 11 amino acids. The CDR3 nucleotides read TGTGCCAGCAGTTTAATGGGTACGCAGTATTTT. Its protein is CASSLMGTQYF.

The rearrangement uses TRBV5-4 and TRBJ2-4; TRBD1 matches at 7 bases. The CDR3 runs 16 residues. Trimming cost V 2 bases and J 0 bases; bases outside gene matches: 5. The germline V gene has CDR1 SGHNT and CDR2 YYREEE (reference sequence). The CDR3 bases are TGTGCCAGCAGCTTACAGGGGTTACTAGCCAAAAACATTCAGTACTTC. Translating gives CASSLQGLLAKNIQYF.

V gene TRBV2 combines with J gene TRBJ1-5; possibly TRBD1 for D (5 bases). V shed 6 bases and J shed 3 bases, with 15 bases lying between them. Germline V gene data show CDR1 as SNHLY and CDR2 as FYNNEI. The CDR3 contains 15 residues. The CDR3 region has the DNA TGTGCCAGCAGCCTAAGCAGGGAGGCCAATCAGCCCCAGCATTTT. This encodes CASSLSREANQPQHF.

As concerns this clone: In the same sample, other DNA sequences code for this CDR3. The chain carries TRBV2 and TRBJ2-5, with D perhaps TRBD2 (7 bases). The CDR3 has 12 amino acids. V was trimmed by 6 bases and J by 4 bases, leaving 9 bases between them. CDR1 is SNHLY, CDR2 FYNNEI, per germline. CDR3: CASRRGGETQYF. CDR3 sequence (DNA): TGTGCCAGCAGGAGGGGGGGAGAGACCCAGTACTTC.

The J gene is TRBJ2-2, the V gene TRBV11-3, with D perhaps TRBD1 (5 bases). CDR3 size: 13 residues. V lost 5 bases and J lost 7, with 11 bases in between. The germline gives CDR1 SGHNT, CDR2 YENEEA. The CDR3: CASSAVGLGELFF. In nucleotides, the CDR3 is TGTGCCAGCAGCGCCGTGGGGCTCGGGGAGCTGTTTTTT.

This clone showed up just a few times. The rearrangement uses TRBV6-5 and TRBJ2-2; D perhaps matches TRBD1 (6 bases). Germline V lookup: CDR1 MNHEY, CDR2 SVGAGI. This CDR3 comprises 12 residues. Trimming took off 7 bases at V and 4 bases at J, with 7 bases between the two ends. This CDR3 is CASKGGTGELFF. In nucleotides, the CDR3 is TGTGCCAGCAAAGGGGGCACCGGGGAGCTGTTTTTT.

The rearrangement uses TRBV5-4 and TRBJ1-1; 10 positions agree with TRBD1. Per germline, CDR1 SGHNT and CDR2 YYREEE (reference sequence). The CDR3 spans 15 residues. Losses at the gene ends were 4 bases for V and 3 bases for J; bases not matched to a gene: 6. This chain's CDR3 is CASSLVGQGYTEAFF. CDR3 bases: TGTGCCAGCAGCCTCGTGGGACAGGGGTACACTGAAGCTTTCTTT.

As to this clone: The junction differs from germline at one of its ends, possibly a read error. Additional DNA sequences in this sample encode the identical CDR3. V gene TRBV18 combines with J gene TRBJ2-5; D is undetermined. Germline CDR1 is KGHSH and CDR2 is LQKENI. This CDR3 has 13 amino acids. DNA for the CDR3: TGTGCCAGCTCACCACCGAACCAGGAGACCCAGTACTTC. Amino acid sequence: CASSPPNQETQYF.

The chain is built from TRBV6-1 and TRBJ1-1, with D possibly being TRBD1 (5 bases). Trimming shortened V by 6 bases and J by 1 base, and 12 bases separated the two germline ends. Germline V gene data show CDR1 as MNHNS and CDR2 as SASEGT. The CDR3 totals 14 residues. Here the CDR3 reads CASSASRGNTEAFF. CDR3 in DNA: TGTGCCAGCAGCGCCTCTAGGGGGAACACTGAAGCTTTCTTT.

V and J are TRBV6-5 and TRBJ2-1; TRBD1 aligns across 8 bases. V was pared by 5 bases and J by 8 bases, with 11 bases of the junction left unmatched. The V gene's germline CDR1 is MNHEY and CDR2 SVGAGI. CDR3 length: 15 amino acids. CDR3 in amino acids: CASSRDLPGGDEQFF. The CDR3 coding sequence is TGTGCCAGCAGTCGGGACCTCCCAGGGGGCGATGAGCAGTTCTTC.

The V call is TRBV10-3, the J call TRBJ2-7, with D uncertain. V was pared by 4 bases and J by 0 bases, with 7 bases between. The CDR3 covers 13 residues. Germline CDR1 is ENHRY and CDR2 is SYGVKD. This CDR3 reads CAISALDSYEQYF. In DNA form, the CDR3 reads TGTGCCATCAGTGCTCTAGACTCCTACGAGCAGTACTTC.

On this clone itself: The same CDR3 can be traced to other DNA sequences in this sample. The rearrangement uses TRBV7-9 and TRBJ1-4, with 7 bases lining up with TRBD1. In germline, CDR1 is SEHNR, CDR2 FQNEAQ (reference sequence). J lost 0 bases, V lost 5 bases, and 6 bases had no gene match. The CDR3 is 16 amino acids. CDR3 loop: CASSPGQVATNEKLFF. In DNA, the CDR3 is TGTGCCAGCAGCCCCGGACAGGTTGCAACTAATGAAAAACTGTTTTTT.

The chain joins TRBV6-6 to TRBJ1-2; possibly TRBD1 for D (5 bases). V was shortened by 7 bases and J by 5 bases, with 11 bases between the two germline ends. Germline loops: CDR1 MNHNY, CDR2 SVGAGI (reference sequence). The CDR3 contains 12 residues. CDR3 in amino acids: CASTWDLYGYTF. The CDR3 nucleotides are TGTGCCAGCACCTGGGACCTTTATGGCTACACCTTC.

The chain couples TRBV28 to TRBJ1-1; possibly TRBD1 for D (5 bases). The length of the CDR3 is 15 residues. CDR1 is MDHEN and CDR2 is SYDVKM in the germline V gene. The germline V and J ends were trimmed by 3 bases and 0 bases, with 11 bases remaining between them. The CDR3 protein is CASSLEGRVNTEAFF. The CDR3 DNA reads as TGTGCCAGCAGTTTGGAAGGCAGGGTGAACACTGAAGCTTTCTTT.

V is TRBV6-6 and J is TRBJ2-7; 8 nucleotides line up with TRBD2. Per germline, CDR1 MNHNY and CDR2 SVGAGI (reference sequence). V was pared by 7 bases and J by 5 bases, with 7 bases of the junction left unmatched. The CDR3 is 13 amino acids. The CDR3 loop is CASKPGLVNEQYF. CDR3 bases: TGTGCCAGCAAGCCGGGACTAGTAAACGAGCAGTACTTC.

Concerning this clone: At the DNA level, this CDR3 is encoded by other sequences in the same sample as well. The chain uses TRBV19 and TRBJ1-5; 7 bases are shared with TRBD1. The V and J ends lost 4 bases and 1 base, in that order; junction bases with no gene match: 1. Per germline, CDR1 LNHDA and CDR2 SQIVND (reference sequence). The CDR3 extends over 14 amino acids. CDR3 sequence (DNA): TGTGCCAGTAGTACGACAGGGAGCAATCAGCCCCAGCATTTT. It specifies CASSTTGSNQPQHF.

As DNA, the CDR3 is TGTGCCAGCAGCACCCAACAGGACTACGAGCAGTACTTC. Translating gives CASSTQQDYEQYF. This chain uses TRBV7-9 with TRBJ2-7; tentative D call: TRBD1 (5 bases). Trimming shortened V by 5 bases and J by 3 bases, and 11 bases separated the two germline ends. Germline-derived CDR1 and CDR2 are SEHNR and FQNEAQ (reference sequence). The CDR3 covers 13 residues.

This chain joins TRBV7-2 and TRBJ2-7; D gene ambiguous. The CDR3 has 12 residues. The germline V gene encodes CDR1 SGHTA and CDR2 FQGNSA. The V end lost 4 bases, the J end lost 5 bases, and 9 bases lay between the germline ends. DNA for the CDR3: TGTGCCAGCAGCTCCGGTACCCACGAGCAGTACTTC. Translated: CASSSGTHEQYF. The variable domain in full, completed from reference TRBV7-2 and TRBJ2-7, reads GAGVSQSPSNKVTEKGKDVELRCDPISGHTALYWYRQSLGQGLEFLIYFQGNSAPDKSGLPSDRFSAERTGGSVSTLTIQRTQQEDSAVYLCASSSGTHEQYFGPGTRLTVT.

This CDR3 is CASSLSVLDEQYF. CDR3 in DNA: TGTGCCAGCAGCCTCTCAGTATTGGACGAGCAGTACTTC. This chain uses TRBV21-1 with TRBJ2-7; the table's D call of TRBD1 was not tested on the DNA. TRBV21-1 is a listed pseudogene. This CDR3 has 13 residues.

The gene calls are TRBV6-1 and TRBJ2-5; D call uncertain. The CDR3 is 17 amino acids. Germline CDR1 reads MNHNS; CDR2 reads SASEGT. Deletions cut 0 bases from V and 5 bases from J, with 19 bases between. The CDR3: CASSEARTIPSTETQYF. The CDR3 nucleotides are TGTGCCAGCAGTGAAGCGCGTACAATCCCTTCTACGGAGACCCAGTACTTC.

This chain's CDR3 is CASSLSQGGNQPQHF. CDR3 DNA sequence: TGTGCCAGCTCACTGTCCCAGGGCGGCAATCAGCCCCAGCATTTT. This chain links TRBV18 with TRBJ1-5; D possibly corresponds to TRBD1 (5 bases). The V and J ends lost 4 bases and 2 bases respectively, with 12 bases between them. The CDR3 is 15 residues long. Germline assignment: CDR1 KGHSH and CDR2 LQKENI.

The sample holds a few counts of this clone. The sample carries other DNA sequences with the same CDR3. The CDR3 region has the DNA TGTGCCAGCAGCCTTACCTACGAGCAGTACTTC. It codes for CASSLTYEQYF. This chain links TRBV7-2 with TRBJ2-7; no firm D call. The V gene's germline CDR1 is SGHTA and CDR2 FQGNSA. The CDR3 length is 11 residues. The V end lost 5 bases, the J end lost 2 bases, and 4 bases lay between the germline ends. Full variable domain (rest looked up from reference TRBV7-2 and TRBJ2-7): GAGVSQSPSNKVTEKGKDVELRCDPISGHTALYWYRQSLGQGLEFLIYFQGNSAPDKSGLPSDRFSAERTGGSVSTLTIQRTQQEDSAVYLCASSLTYEQYFGPGTRLTVT.

Worth noting for this clone: Other DNA sequences in the same sample also yield this CDR3. The chain uses TRBV5-1 and TRBJ1-3; 9 bases are shared with TRBD1. CDR1 and CDR2 from the germline V gene are SGHRS and YFSETQ. The CDR3 spans 14 residues. V was clipped by 4 bases and J by 7 bases; unmatched bases: 6. The CDR3 coding sequence is TGCGCCAGCAGCCCTACCGGGACAGGGAACACCATATATTTT. It encodes CASSPTGTGNTIYF.